This is a list of T cell receptor beta chains from one sample in a study of shared clonotypes between healthy human individuals. Sequencing used immunoSEQ multiplex PCR; TCRdb keeps in-frame clones, though not all of them. The table includes a few million clones, just under 95% detected once. The specimen sequenced was naive CD8+ T cells from PBMCs. All receptors derive from a man younger than 35 in good health. Some clones in this sample may be carry-over from other donors' samples. The CDR3 runs from the conserved cysteine through the conserved F or W. The order of the fields is CDR3 DNA, CDR3 protein, V gene, D gene, clone size, J gene. D genes are given only for firm matches. A clone size is listed for some rows: how often the clone was seen (once, few, many), or a class if it is expanded.

cdr3_nt: TGTGCCAGCAGCCTAAGGGGTCCCGTAATCAGCCCCCAGCATTTT; cdr3_aa: CASSLRGPVISPQHF; v_call: TRBV28; d_call: -; clone_size: -; j_call: TRBJ1-5
cdr3_nt: TGTGCCAGCAGTATTCTACAGTCTCCCGGGGAGCTGTTTTTT; cdr3_aa: CASSILQSPGELFF; v_call: TRBV27; d_call: -; clone_size: -; j_call: TRBJ2-2
cdr3_nt: TGTGCCTGGGCCGGGCGGGAGAGCACAGATACGCAGTATTTT; cdr3_aa: CAWAGRESTDTQYF; v_call: TRBV30; d_call: TRBD2; clone_size: -; j_call: TRBJ2-3
cdr3_nt: TGCGCCAGCAGCCAAGAAGCTTTTATTGGGCGGGAGTACACCGGGGAGCTGTTTTTT; cdr3_aa: CASSQEAFIGREYTGELFF; v_call: TRBV4-3; d_call: TRBD2; clone_size: -; j_call: TRBJ2-2
cdr3_nt: TGTGCCTTCTCTCGGGACAGGCACAATCAGCCCCAGCATTTT; cdr3_aa: CAFSRDRHNQPQHF; v_call: TRBV30; d_call: TRBD1; clone_size: -; j_call: TRBJ1-5
cdr3_nt: TGTGCCAGCAGCTCCAGACAGGGGGCTAGCGGGACTACATGGGGCACAGATACGCAGTATTTT; cdr3_aa: CASSSRQGASGTTWGTDTQYF; v_call: TRBV13; d_call: -; clone_size: -; j_call: TRBJ2-3
cdr3_nt: TGCGCCAGCAGATCCGGCGAGAACCTATACAATGAGCAGTTCTTC; cdr3_aa: CASRSGENLYNEQFF; v_call: TRBV4-1; d_call: -; clone_size: -; j_call: TRBJ2-1
cdr3_nt: TGTGCCAGCAGCAATTGCCGGGTGGGGGAGAACACTGAAGCTTTCTTT; cdr3_aa: CASSNCRVGENTEAFF; v_call: TRBV21-1; d_call: -; clone_size: -; j_call: TRBJ1-1
cdr3_nt: TGCGCCAGCAGTGATTTGCCAAGTGGCGGGGAGCTGTTTTTT; cdr3_aa: CASSDLPSGGELFF; v_call: TRBV10-1; d_call: -; clone_size: -; j_call: TRBJ2-2
cdr3_nt: TGTGCCAGCAGCTTGGAAGTCGGTTGGAGGGTAAGCTACGAGCAGTACTTC; cdr3_aa: CASSLEVGWRVSYEQYF; v_call: TRBV5-5; d_call: -; clone_size: -; j_call: TRBJ2-7
cdr3_nt: TGTGCCAGCAGCTTGCCCGGGGGTCTGCGGTATGGCTACACCTTC; cdr3_aa: CASSLPGGLRYGYTF; v_call: TRBV7-9; d_call: -; clone_size: -; j_call: TRBJ1-2
cdr3_nt: TGTGCCAGCAGTTCACACAATGAGGGTGTCGGTAACACCATATATTTT; cdr3_aa: CASSSHNEGVGNTIYF; v_call: TRBV6-5; d_call: -; clone_size: -; j_call: TRBJ1-3
cdr3_nt: TGTGCCATCAGCGACAGGGAGGGCACCTACGAGCAGTACTTC; cdr3_aa: CAISDREGTYEQYF; v_call: TRBV10-3; d_call: -; clone_size: -; j_call: TRBJ2-7
cdr3_nt: TGTGCCAGCAGTTTCCCCCGGGGTTGGCACAATGAGCAGTTCTTC; cdr3_aa: CASSFPRGWHNEQFF; v_call: TRBV28; d_call: -; clone_size: -; j_call: TRBJ2-1
cdr3_nt: TGTGCCAGCAGCCTCAGGGGGTTATCTGGAAACACCATATATTTT; cdr3_aa: CASSLRGLSGNTIYF; v_call: TRBV14; d_call: TRBD1; clone_size: -; j_call: TRBJ1-3
cdr3_nt: TGTGCCAGCAGCCCCCGGGGGGCCGGGTCCGGGGAGCTGTTTTTT; cdr3_aa: CASSPRGAGSGELFF; v_call: TRBV7-9; d_call: -; clone_size: -; j_call: TRBJ2-2
cdr3_nt: TGTGCCAGCAACACGGGCATAGCGGGGGGGGTAGATACGCAGTATTTT; cdr3_aa: CASNTGIAGGVDTQYF; v_call: TRBV5-4; d_call: TRBD2; clone_size: -; j_call: TRBJ2-3
cdr3_nt: TGCAGCGTACCCTACGGGAGCACAGATACGCAGTATTTT; cdr3_aa: CSVPYGSTDTQYF; v_call: TRBV29-1; d_call: -; clone_size: -; j_call: TRBJ2-3
cdr3_nt: TGTGCCAGCAGTCCCCCGGGTGGGGGGGCCAACGTCCTGACTTTC; cdr3_aa: CASSPPGGGANVLTF; v_call: TRBV6-1; d_call: -; clone_size: -; j_call: TRBJ2-6
cdr3_nt: TGTGCCAGCAGCGGGACAGGACAAGCCTACGAGCAGTACTTC; cdr3_aa: CASSGTGQAYEQYF; v_call: TRBV7-9; d_call: TRBD1; clone_size: -; j_call: TRBJ2-7
cdr3_nt: TGTGCCAGCTCACCTTTAGCGGGACCCAATCGGGGGGAGCAGTTCTTC; cdr3_aa: CASSPLAGPNRGEQFF; v_call: TRBV18; d_call: TRBD2; clone_size: -; j_call: TRBJ2-1
cdr3_nt: TGTGCCAGCGCTTCGGTAGGCAATCAGCCCCAGCATTTT; cdr3_aa: CASASVGNQPQHF; v_call: TRBV9; d_call: -; clone_size: few; j_call: TRBJ1-5
cdr3_nt: TGCGCCAGCAGCCAAGGGAACGGATTGAACACTGAAGCTTTCTTT; cdr3_aa: CASSQGNGLNTEAFF; v_call: TRBV4-1; d_call: -; clone_size: -; j_call: TRBJ1-1
cdr3_nt: TGCGCCAGCAGCCGCGGGAGGGACTCCTACGAGCAGTACTTC; cdr3_aa: CASSRGRDSYEQYF; v_call: TRBV5-1; d_call: TRBD2; clone_size: -; j_call: TRBJ2-7
cdr3_nt: TGTGCCAGCAGCCCTGACGGCTCCTACGAGCAGTACTTC; cdr3_aa: CASSPDGSYEQYF; v_call: TRBV7-9; d_call: -; clone_size: -; j_call: TRBJ2-7
cdr3_nt: TGTGCCAGCAGTCCTTGGACAGGGAATTCGGAGACCCAGTACTTC; cdr3_aa: CASSPWTGNSETQYF; v_call: TRBV27; d_call: TRBD1; clone_size: -; j_call: TRBJ2-5
cdr3_nt: TGCAGCGACTTTTCGGCTACCCTCGGGGCTGGTGAGCAGTTCTTC; cdr3_aa: CSDFSATLGAGEQFF; v_call: TRBV29-1; d_call: -; clone_size: -; j_call: TRBJ2-1
cdr3_nt: TGTGCCAGCAGCCCCTCCTTGAGAGGGCCGGATACGCAGTATTTT; cdr3_aa: CASSPSLRGPDTQYF; v_call: TRBV7-6; d_call: -; clone_size: -; j_call: TRBJ2-3
cdr3_nt: TGTGCCAGTAGTATAGATCGTTTGGTGTGGACCGGGGAGCTGTTTTTT; cdr3_aa: CASSIDRLVWTGELFF; v_call: TRBV19; d_call: -; clone_size: -; j_call: TRBJ2-2
cdr3_nt: TGTGCCAGCAGCTTATCTGGGCATGAGCAGTTCTTC; cdr3_aa: CASSLSGHEQFF; v_call: TRBV7-9; d_call: -; clone_size: -; j_call: TRBJ2-1
cdr3_nt: TGTGCCAGCAGCGTAGCGGTCCGGGGTAGCGGGGACACAGATACGCAGTATTTT; cdr3_aa: CASSVAVRGSGDTDTQYF; v_call: TRBV9; d_call: TRBD2; clone_size: -; j_call: TRBJ2-3
cdr3_nt: TGCGCCAGCGCCGATCGGACTGGGGTCTCCCTACACAATCAGCCCCAGCATTTT; cdr3_aa: CASADRTGVSLHNQPQHF; v_call: TRBV5-1; d_call: -; clone_size: -; j_call: TRBJ1-5
cdr3_nt: TGTGCCAGCAGCGCAGTCCCCGGGGGAAACTATGGCTACACCTTC; cdr3_aa: CASSAVPGGNYGYTF; v_call: TRBV9; d_call: -; clone_size: -; j_call: TRBJ1-2
cdr3_nt: TGTGCCAGCAGCTTAAGGGCGGGAATGACGGAGGAGACCCAGTACTTC; cdr3_aa: CASSLRAGMTEETQYF; v_call: TRBV7-9; d_call: -; clone_size: -; j_call: TRBJ2-5
cdr3_nt: TGTGCCAGCAGCCCTTTTGACAGGGATAACTATGGCTACACCTTC; cdr3_aa: CASSPFDRDNYGYTF; v_call: TRBV28; d_call: TRBD1; clone_size: -; j_call: TRBJ1-2
cdr3_nt: TGTGCCAGCAGTAGAGGAGCCATCTATGGCTACACCTTC; cdr3_aa: CASSRGAIYGYTF; v_call: TRBV28; d_call: -; clone_size: -; j_call: TRBJ1-2
cdr3_nt: TGTGCCAGCGCCGACAGCGTCTTCTCTCCGGAGACCCAGTACTTC; cdr3_aa: CASADSVFSPETQYF; v_call: TRBV25-1; d_call: -; clone_size: -; j_call: TRBJ2-5
cdr3_nt: TGTGCCTGGAGTTCCAAGACAGGGTGGGGCGAGCAGTACTTC; cdr3_aa: CAWSSKTGWGEQYF; v_call: TRBV30; d_call: TRBD1; clone_size: -; j_call: TRBJ2-7
cdr3_nt: TGTGCCAGCAGCCAGACTAGCGGGAGCCCCCATGAGCAGTTCTTC; cdr3_aa: CASSQTSGSPHEQFF; v_call: TRBV11-2; d_call: TRBD2; clone_size: -; j_call: TRBJ2-1
cdr3_nt: TGTGCCAGCAGCTCGCCTAGCGGGAGTAGCACAGATACGCAGTATTTT; cdr3_aa: CASSSPSGSSTDTQYF; v_call: TRBV7-6; d_call: TRBD2; clone_size: -; j_call: TRBJ2-3
cdr3_nt: TGTGCCAGCAGTTTATTTTCCGCCGGACAGGGGATGAATGGCTACACCTTC; cdr3_aa: CASSLFSAGQGMNGYTF; v_call: TRBV28; d_call: TRBD1; clone_size: -; j_call: TRBJ1-2
cdr3_nt: TGTGCCAGCAGTACGAGGGTTATCTACAATGAGCAGTTCTTC; cdr3_aa: CASSTRVIYNEQFF; v_call: TRBV28; d_call: -; clone_size: -; j_call: TRBJ2-1
cdr3_nt: TGTGCCAGCAGCCACGACAGGGATCAGCCCCAGCATTTT; cdr3_aa: CASSHDRDQPQHF; v_call: TRBV28; d_call: TRBD1; clone_size: -; j_call: TRBJ1-5
cdr3_nt: TGTGCCAGCAGGGAAAGATTGGGGGAGGGCTACACCTTC; cdr3_aa: CASRERLGEGYTF; v_call: TRBV27; d_call: -; clone_size: -; j_call: TRBJ1-2
cdr3_nt: TGTGCCAGCAGCTGGACAGGGGAGAGTGGGTCACCCCTCCACTTT; cdr3_aa: CASSWTGESGSPLHF; v_call: TRBV7-2; d_call: TRBD1; clone_size: once; j_call: TRBJ1-6
cdr3_nt: TGCGCCAGCGTTTCCGGGGAGGGGGACACTGAAGCTTTCTTT; cdr3_aa: CASVSGEGDTEAFF; v_call: TRBV5-1; d_call: -; clone_size: -; j_call: TRBJ1-1
cdr3_nt: TGTGCCAGCAGCTTAAGATTTAGCGGGAGGGCCCGAGACACAGATACGCAGTATTTT; cdr3_aa: CASSLRFSGRARDTDTQYF; v_call: TRBV7-2; d_call: TRBD2; clone_size: once; j_call: TRBJ2-3
cdr3_nt: TGTGCCAGCAGCTTGCTCAGTACCGACAATGAGCAGTTCTTC; cdr3_aa: CASSLLSTDNEQFF; v_call: TRBV7-8; d_call: -; clone_size: -; j_call: TRBJ2-1
cdr3_nt: TGTGCTAGTGGACGCCAGGTGAACACTGAAGCTTTCTTT; cdr3_aa: CASGRQVNTEAFF; v_call: TRBV12-5; d_call: -; clone_size: few; j_call: TRBJ1-1